This is a list of T cell receptor beta chains from one sample in a study of sequential checkpoint blockade in melanoma. TCRdb's table, derived via immunoSEQ multiplex PCR, lists solely in-frame clones and lacks some. The sample has roughly 6,500 clones; roughly half are singletons. This specimen consisted of CD8+ T cells sorted from blood (inferred from file names), obtained from a patient given nivolumab and ipilimumab in sequence. Source of these receptors: a human patient with melanoma. Some clones in this sample may be carry-over from other donors' samples. CDR3s include the opening cysteine and the closing phenylalanine or tryptophan. The D gene is left open where the match is weak. Clone size is not always given. Where it is, it says once, few, many or a class for expanded clones.

>NA|TRBJ2-7|TRBV14|NA
CASSQASSYEQYF
TGTGCCAGCAGCCAAGCTAGCTCCTACGAGCAGTACTTC
>NA|TRBJ1-5|TRBV21-1|NA
CASKGDRGFNQPQHF
TGTGCCAGCAAGGGGGACAGGGGTTTCAATCAGCCCCAGCATTTT
>NA|TRBJ1-2|TRBV30|NA
CAWSVAPLTGGYTF
TGTGCCTGGAGTGTGGCCCCTCTCACAGGCGGCTACACCTTC
>once|TRBJ1-4|TRBV28|NA
CASSLEGWAYEKLFF
TGTGCCAGCAGTTTGGAGGGGTGGGCATATGAAAAACTGTTTTTT
>many|TRBJ1-2|TRBV6-5|TRBD1
CASSLTGDYGYTF
TGTGCCAGCAGTCTGACAGGGGACTATGGCTACACCTTC
>few|TRBJ2-2|TRBV5-1|TRBD2
CASKLAGGLNTGELFF
TGCGCCAGCAAACTAGCGGGGGGCCTCAACACCGGGGAGCTGTTTTTT
>NA|TRBJ1-2|TRBV27|NA
CASSSPVRGYGYTF
TGTGCCAGCAGTTCCCCGGTCAGGGGCTATGGCTACACCTTC
>NA|TRBJ2-7|TRBV6-5|NA
CASSYMEPGKYEQYF
TGTGCCAGCAGTTACATGGAACCGGGAAAATACGAGCAGTACTTC
>NA|TRBJ2-7|TRBV6-5|TRBD1
CASSHGQGLRYF
TGTGCCAGCAGTCACGGACAGGGTCTCCGGTACTTC
>once|TRBJ1-1|TRBV7-2|TRBD1
CASSIWYRDRGVKDTEAFF
TGTGCCAGCAGCATCTGGTACCGGGACAGGGGCGTCAAGGACACTGAAGCTTTCTTT
>few|TRBJ2-7|TRBV28|TRBD1
CASRRRQGAAHEQYF
TGTGCCAGCAGACGTAGACAGGGGGCAGCACACGAGCAGTACTTC
>NA|TRBJ2-1|TRBV11-2|TRBD1
CASSHTTGVSYNEQFF
TGTGCCAGCAGCCATACCACAGGGGTCTCCTACAATGAGCAGTTCTTC
>NA|TRBJ2-3|TRBV2|TRBD1
CASMIGDRGRIGGTDTQYF
TGTGCCAGTATGATAGGGGACAGGGGGCGTATAGGAGGCACAGATACGCAGTATTTT
>NA|TRBJ2-7|TRBV7-9|NA
CASSAGSYEQYF
TGTGCCAGCAGCGCAGGGTCCTACGAGCAGTACTTC
>once|TRBJ2-5|TRBV5-1|NA
CASRGGQETQYF
TGCGCCAGCAGAGGGGGCCAAGAGACCCAGTACTTC
>NA|TRBJ2-7|TRBV4-2|NA
CASSQLHSSERPYEQYF
TGTGCCAGCAGCCAATTACATTCTTCGGAGCGGCCTTACGAGCAGTACTTC
>NA|TRBJ2-7|TRBV2|NA
CASSYNPFSYEQYF
TGTGCCAGCAGTTACAACCCTTTCTCCTACGAGCAGTACTTC
>NA|TRBJ1-1|TRBV5-4|NA
CASSLGTSTEAFF
TGTGCCAGCAGCTTGGGGACAAGCACTGAAGCTTTCTTT
>NA|TRBJ1-1|TRBV7-6|TRBD1
CASSLGQGQNTEAFF
TGTGCCAGCAGCTTAGGACAGGGCCAGAACACTGAAGCTTTCTTT
>few|TRBJ1-5|TRBV11-2|TRBD1
CASSLGGQSNQPQHF
TGTGCCAGCAGCTTAGGGGGACAGAGCAATCAGCCCCAGCATTTT
>few|TRBJ1-1|TRBV19|NA
CASNPSRDITEAFF
TGTGCCAGTAATCCCTCCCGGGACATCACTGAAGCTTTCTTT
>NA|TRBJ1-6|TRBV19|NA
CASSRDIAYSPLHF
TGTGCCAGTAGTCGGGACATCGCTTATTCACCCCTCCACTTT
>few|TRBJ1-6|TRBV6-5|NA
CASSYSIKGGQLHF
TGTGCCAGCAGTTACTCGATAAAGGGAGGGCAACTCCACTTT
>NA|TRBJ2-1|TRBV7-3|NA
CASSPGHNNEQFF
TGTGCCAGCAGCCCTGGACATAACAATGAGCAGTTCTTC
>NA|TRBJ2-7|TRBV18|TRBD2
CASSGTSYEQYF
TGTGCCAGCTCCGGGACTAGCTACGAGCAGTACTTC
>few|TRBJ1-3|TRBV5-6|NA
CASSLGPRGSGNTIYF
TGTGCCAGCAGCTTAGGTCCGCGGGGATCTGGAAACACCATATATTTT
>NA|TRBJ2-1|TRBV6-5|TRBD1
CASSSRQGARNEQFF
TGTGCCAGCAGCTCCCGACAGGGGGCGAGAAATGAGCAGTTCTTC
>NA|TRBJ1-2|TRBV7-9|TRBD1
CASSLEQGTNYGYTF
TGTGCCAGCAGCTTAGAACAGGGGACCAACTATGGCTACACCTTC
>NA|TRBJ1-2|TRBV5-1|TRBD1
CASSLVGGQGSGYTF
TGCGCCAGCAGCTTGGTAGGGGGACAGGGTTCTGGCTACACCTTC
>few|TRBJ1-1|TRBV21-1|NA
CASSKERWQKNTEAFF
TGTGCCAGCAGCAAAGAACGTTGGCAGAAGAACACTGAAGCTTTCTTT
>few|TRBJ2-7|TRBV7-2|NA
CASSLVPGVYEQYF
TGTGCCAGCAGCTTAGTCCCCGGGGTTTACGAGCAGTACTTC
>medium-sized|TRBJ1-6|TRBV7-9|NA
CASSHPWSSYNSPLHF
TGTGCCAGCAGCCACCCCTGGAGCTCCTATAATTCACCCCTCCACTTT
>NA|TRBJ2-3|TRBV6-5|TRBD2
CASSYSGGYSTDTQYF
TGTGCCAGCAGTTACTCGGGGGGGTATAGCACAGATACGCAGTATTTT
>NA|TRBJ2-7|TRBV5-6|NA
CASSYTGNEQYF
TGTGCCAGCAGCTACACAGGGAACGAGCAGTACTTC
>NA|TRBJ2-7|TRBV19|TRBD1
CASSIRTGGLYEQYF
TGTGCCAGTAGTATTAGGACAGGGGGTTTGTACGAGCAGTACTTC
>medium-sized|TRBJ1-6|TRBV15|NA
CATAEGRNSPLHF
TGTGCCACCGCGGAGGGACGGAATTCACCCCTCCACTTT
>NA|TRBJ1-1|TRBV5-6|NA
CATRGQMNTEAFF
TGTGCCACCCGAGGGCAGATGAACACTGAAGCTTTCTTT
>NA|TRBJ2-7|TRBV13|TRBD2
CASSGTSGGYEQYF
TGTGCCAGCAGCGGGACTAGCGGGGGTTACGAGCAGTACTTC
>NA|TRBJ2-7|TRBV12-5|NA
CASATVQQVYEQYF
TGTGCTAGTGCTACCGTCCAACAGGTCTACGAGCAGTACTTC
>few|TRBJ2-7|TRBV27|NA
CASSPSGSSYEQYF
TGTGCCAGCAGTCCCTCAGGGTCTAGTTACGAGCAGTACTTC
>NA|TRBJ1-1|TRBV7-9|NA
CASSLPGTEAFF
TGTGCCAGCAGCTTGCCCGGGACTGAAGCTTTCTTT
>NA|TRBJ1-2|TRBV7-2|TRBD1
CASSSWTGGEGGYTF
TGTGCCAGCAGCTCCTGGACAGGGGGCGAAGGAGGCTACACCTTC
>few|TRBJ1-3|TRBV6-5|NA
CASSYPTLGNTIYF
TGTGCCAGCAGTTACCCGACACTTGGAAACACCATATATTTT
>once|TRBJ2-7|TRBV13|TRBD1
CASSLGRGQGYEQYF
TGTGCCAGCAGCTTAGGCCGTGGACAGGGCTACGAGCAGTACTTC
>once|TRBJ2-7|TRBV28|TRBD1
CASSYRGYVSYEQYF
TGTGCCAGCAGTTACAGGGGCTATGTCTCCTACGAGCAGTACTTC
>NA|TRBJ2-7|TRBV10-2|NA
CAVQGTYEQYF
TGCGCCGTACAGGGCACCTACGAGCAGTACTTC
>few|TRBJ2-5|TRBV11-2|NA
CASSLWREETQYF
TGTGCCAGCAGCTTATGGAGAGAAGAGACCCAGTACTTC
>NA|TRBJ2-7|TRBV6-5|NA
CASSPRYEQYF
TGTGCCAGCAGTCCCCGGTACGAGCAGTACTTC
>NA|TRBJ1-4|TRBV9|NA
CASSVGGGSEKLFF
TGTGCCAGCAGCGTAGGGGGGGGCAGTGAAAAACTGTTTTTT
>once|TRBJ2-7|TRBV23-1|TRBD1
CASSQSVWFWWDRVYEQYF
TGCGCCAGCAGTCAATCGGTTTGGTTCTGGTGGGACAGGGTCTACGAGCAGTACTTC
>few|TRBJ2-7|TRBV4-2|TRBD1
CARSLVHRQGSHEQYF
TGTGCCAGAAGCTTGGTCCATCGACAGGGGTCCCACGAGCAGTACTTC
>NA|TRBJ1-6|TRBV6-5|TRBD1
CASSSSGQGDNSPLHF
TGTGCCAGCAGTTCCTCCGGGCAGGGGGATAATTCACCCCTCCACTTT